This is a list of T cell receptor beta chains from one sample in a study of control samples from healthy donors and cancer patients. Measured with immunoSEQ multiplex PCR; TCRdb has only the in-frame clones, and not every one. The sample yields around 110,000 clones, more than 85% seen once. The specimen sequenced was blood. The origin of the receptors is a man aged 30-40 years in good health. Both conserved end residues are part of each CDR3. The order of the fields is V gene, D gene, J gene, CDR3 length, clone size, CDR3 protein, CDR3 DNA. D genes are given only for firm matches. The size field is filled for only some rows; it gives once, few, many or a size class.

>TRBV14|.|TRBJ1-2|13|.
CASSRTTSGGYTF
TGTGCCAGCAGCCGGACGACCTCGGGAGGCTACACCTTC
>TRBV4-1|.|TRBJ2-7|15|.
CASSQEERSTYEQYF
TGCGCCAGCAGCCAAGAAGAGCGGTCGACCTACGAGCAGTACTTC
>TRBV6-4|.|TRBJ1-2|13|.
CASSDSGLGGYTF
TGTGCCAGCAGTGACTCGGGACTCGGTGGCTACACCTTC
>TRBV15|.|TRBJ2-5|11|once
CATSVGETQYF
TGTGCCACCAGCGTGGGGGAGACCCAGTACTTC
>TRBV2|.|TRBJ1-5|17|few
CASSEARDRYDNQPQHF
TGTGCCAGCAGTGAAGCCAGGGATCGCTACGACAATCAGCCCCAGCATTTT
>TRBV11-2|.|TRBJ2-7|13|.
CASSRGLSYEQYF
TGTGCCAGCAGCCGGGGACTCTCCTACGAGCAGTACTTC
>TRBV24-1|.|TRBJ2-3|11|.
CATSDLYTQYF
TGTGCCACCAGTGATCTCTATACGCAGTATTTT
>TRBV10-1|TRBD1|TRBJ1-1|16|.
CASRGQVYYGRTEAFF
TGCGCCAGCAGGGGACAGGTCTATTATGGGCGCACTGAAGCTTTCTTT
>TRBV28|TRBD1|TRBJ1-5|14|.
CASSRQGGGRGQHF
TGTGCCAGCAGTCGACAGGGGGGAGGGAGGGGCCAGCATTTT
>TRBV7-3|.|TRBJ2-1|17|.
CASSLTAGDRANNEQFF
TGTGCCAGCAGCTTAACAGCGGGGGACAGGGCCAACAATGAGCAGTTCTTC
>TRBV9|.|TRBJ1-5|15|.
CASSVGQLSNQPQHF
TGTGCCAGCAGCGTAGGACAGCTTAGCAATCAGCCCCAGCATTTT
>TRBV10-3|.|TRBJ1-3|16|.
CAISELLSESGNTIYF
TGTGCCATCAGTGAGCTCCTATCCGAGTCTGGAAACACCATATATTTT
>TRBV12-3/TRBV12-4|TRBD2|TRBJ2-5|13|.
CASSLAGGSPQYF
TGTGCCAGCAGTCTAGCGGGGGGGTCCCCCCAGTACTTC
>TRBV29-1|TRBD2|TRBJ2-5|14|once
CSVVLTSRQETQYF
TGCAGCGTTGTATTGACTAGCAGGCAAGAGACCCAGTACTTC
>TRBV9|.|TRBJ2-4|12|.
CASSVGDGIQYF
TGTGCCAGCAGCGTAGGGGACGGCATTCAGTACTTC
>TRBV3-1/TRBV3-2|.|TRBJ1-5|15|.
CASSQFPGPNQPQHF
TGTGCCAGCAGCCAATTCCCGGGGCCAAATCAGCCCCAGCATTTT
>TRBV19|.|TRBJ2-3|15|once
CASSRAASSTDTQYF
TGTGCCAGTAGTAGGGCAGCCTCGAGCACAGATACGCAGTATTTT
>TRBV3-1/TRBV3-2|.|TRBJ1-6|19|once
CASSQGEWGLKPNWTPLHF
TGTGCCAGCAGCCAAGGGGAATGGGGCCTTAAGCCCAATTGGACACCCCTCCACTTT
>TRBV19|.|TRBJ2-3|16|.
CASSLADDPPGWAQYF
TGTGCCAGTAGCCTGGCCGATGACCCCCCTGGGTGGGCGCAGTATTTT
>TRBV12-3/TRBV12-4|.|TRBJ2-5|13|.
CASSSQGRETQYF
TGTGCCAGCAGTTCCCAGGGACGAGAGACCCAGTACTTC
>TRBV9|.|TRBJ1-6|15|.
CASSVGATGRLALHF
TGTGCCAGCAGCGTAGGGGCCACAGGGAGGCTAGCCCTCCACTTT
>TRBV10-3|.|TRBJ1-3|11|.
CAIRRGHTIYF
TGTGCCATCAGGAGGGGCCACACCATATATTTT
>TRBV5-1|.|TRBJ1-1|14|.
CASSLRTGNTEAFF
TGCGCCAGCAGCCTTAGGACTGGGAACACTGAAGCTTTCTTT
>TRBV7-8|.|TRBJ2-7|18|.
CASSLALGGGTRSYEQYF
TGTGCCAGCAGCTTAGCTTTGGGCGGGGGCACCCGCTCCTACGAGCAGTACTTC
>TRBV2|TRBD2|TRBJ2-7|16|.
CASSLLAGGLSYEQYF
TGTGCCAGCAGTTTACTAGCGGGGGGCCTATCCTACGAGCAGTACTTC
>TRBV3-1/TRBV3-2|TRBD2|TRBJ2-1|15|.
CASSLNPSGGARMFF
TGTGCCAGCAGCCTAAACCCTAGCGGGGGGGCAAGAATGTTCTTC
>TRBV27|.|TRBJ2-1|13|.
CASSLGRQLEQFF
TGTGCCAGCAGTTTAGGTAGACAATTGGAGCAGTTCTTC
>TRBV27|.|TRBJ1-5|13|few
CASSRQGNQPQHF
TGTGCCAGCAGTCGACAGGGCAATCAGCCCCAGCATTTT
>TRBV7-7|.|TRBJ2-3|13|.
CASSSGYADTQYF
TGTGCCAGCAGCTCGGGGTATGCAGATACGCAGTATTTT
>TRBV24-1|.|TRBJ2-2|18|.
CATSDLLTGVKDTGELFF
TGTGCCACCAGTGATTTACTGACGGGGGTTAAGGACACCGGGGAGCTGTTTTTT
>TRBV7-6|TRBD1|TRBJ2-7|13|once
CASSFGTGDEQYF
TGTGCCAGCAGCTTTGGGACAGGGGACGAGCAGTACTTC
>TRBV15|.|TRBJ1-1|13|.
CATNGALNTEAFF
TGTGCCACCAACGGGGCCCTGAACACTGAAGCTTTCTTT
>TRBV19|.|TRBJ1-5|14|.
CASSRQVSNQPQHF
TGTGCCAGTAGCCGACAGGTTAGCAATCAGCCCCAGCATTTT
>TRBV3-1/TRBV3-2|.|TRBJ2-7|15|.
CASSQGSGRLYEQYF
TGTGCCAGCAGCCAAGGTTCGGGACGGCTCTACGAGCAGTACTTC
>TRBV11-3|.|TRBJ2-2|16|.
CASSLAGLTNTGELFF
TGTGCCAGCAGTCTGGCAGGACTAACGAACACCGGGGAGCTGTTTTTT
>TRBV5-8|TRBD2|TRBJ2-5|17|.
CASSWTSGGAYMETQYF
TGTGCCAGCAGCTGGACTAGCGGGGGGGCCTATATGGAGACCCAGTACTTC
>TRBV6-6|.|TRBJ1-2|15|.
CASSSPGRVRYGYTF
TGTGCCAGCAGTTCCCCCGGAAGGGTGAGGTATGGCTACACCTTC
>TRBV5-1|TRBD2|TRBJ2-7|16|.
CASSPGGGAGGDEQYF
TGCGCCAGCAGCCCTGGTGGCGGGGCGGGGGGAGACGAGCAGTACTTC
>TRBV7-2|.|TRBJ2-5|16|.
CASSLVPSVGGETQYF
TGTGCCAGCAGCTTAGTCCCCTCCGTCGGAGGAGAGACCCAGTACTTC
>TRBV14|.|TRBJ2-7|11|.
CASSQTREQYF
TGTGCCAGCAGCCAGACCCGTGAGCAGTACTTC
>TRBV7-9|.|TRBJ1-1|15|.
CASSYEGQANTEAFF
TGTGCCAGCAGCTACGAGGGCCAGGCGAACACTGAAGCTTTCTTT
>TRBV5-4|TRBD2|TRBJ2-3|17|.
CASSRTSGGAGKDTQYF
TGTGCCAGCAGCCGGACTAGCGGGGGGGCCGGGAAAGATACGCAGTATTTT
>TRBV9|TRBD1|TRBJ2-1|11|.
CASSRDREQFF
TGTGCCAGCAGTAGGGACAGGGAGCAGTTCTTC
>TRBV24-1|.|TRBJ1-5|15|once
CATSPTRRSNQPQHF
TGTGCCACCAGTCCCACCCGGCGAAGCAATCAGCCCCAGCATTTT
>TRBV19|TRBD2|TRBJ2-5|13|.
CASGGGKQETQYF
TGTGCCAGTGGGGGGGGGAAACAAGAGACCCAGTACTTC
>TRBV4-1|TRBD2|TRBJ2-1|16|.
CASSPGTTPWVDEQFF
TGCGCCAGCAGCCCCGGGACTACGCCTTGGGTAGATGAGCAGTTCTTC
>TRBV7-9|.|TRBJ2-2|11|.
CATRQTGELFF
TGTGCCACCCGACAGACCGGGGAGCTGTTTTTT
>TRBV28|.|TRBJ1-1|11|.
CASKSPPGAFF
TGTGCCAGCAAGTCCCCGCCGGGAGCTTTCTTT
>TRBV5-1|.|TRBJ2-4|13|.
CASSLTTENIQYF
TGCGCCAGCAGCTTGACTACGGAAAACATTCAGTACTTC
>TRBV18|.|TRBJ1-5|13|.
CASSWDENQPQHF
TGTGCCAGCTCATGGGACGAAAATCAGCCCCAGCATTTT
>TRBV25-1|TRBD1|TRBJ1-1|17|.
CASSEDGEGQGNTEAFF
TGTGCCAGCAGTGAAGATGGAGAGGGACAGGGAAACACTGAAGCTTTCTTT
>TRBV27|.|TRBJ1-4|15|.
CASSPPRGRGEKLFF
TGTGCCAGCAGTCCCCCACGTGGCCGGGGGGAAAAACTGTTTTTT